Sequencing of this T cell receptor beta chain was carried out in a study of T-cell memory formation after mild COVID-19. Study-wide background: TCR clusters largely stayed donor specific. Study-wide results and caveats: A subset of responding clones appeared in pre-infection memory, suggesting cross-reactive memory joined. CD4+ contracting clones were found mainly in CM and EM, and CD8+ ones in EMRA.

TCR alpha and TCR beta cDNA libraries carrying sample barcodes and UMIs came from 5'RACE with constant-segment primers. TCRdb reanalysed the 5' RACE reads using MiXCR and keeps one entry per CDR3 protein. This repertoire shows about 110,000 distinct CDR3 sequences, around 17% found once; its top ten account for less than 6.5%. A remark on this clonotype: Its target is not known.

The source is a man aged 18 to 35 who had mild COVID-19 (a few samples of this study predate the infection). Cell type and time point are not known. Sequenced sample: PBMCs or a T cell subset sorted from them (not recorded which).

This CDR3 is CASSYQLGAGTDTQYF. The CDR3 nucleotides read TGTGCCAGCAGTTATCAGTTGGGGGCCGGCACAGATACGCAGTATTTT. V and J are TRBV6-6 and TRBJ2-3; D may be TRBD1 (6 bases). This CDR3 contains 16 residues. Trimming stripped 3 bases from V and 1 base from J, with 14 bases between. Germline-derived CDR1 and CDR2 are MNHNY and SVGAGI (reference sequence).